Listed here are 9 T cell receptor beta chains from one sample, sequenced in a study of blood T cell repertoires in COVID-19. Data came from immunoSEQ multiplex PCR; TCRdb stores just in-frame clones and leaves some out. The data show about 160,000 clones, with about 88% seen just once and about a sixth held by the top ten. Sequenced: peripheral blood. Receptor source: a man aged 60 to 75 with active or convalescent COVID-19.

This chain connects TRBV6-5 to TRBJ2-2; TRBD2 is a possible D gene (7 bases). The CDR3 has 16 residues. V shed 0 bases and J shed 8 bases, with 16 bases lying between them. Germline loops: CDR1 MNHEY, CDR2 SVGAGI. CDR3 coding DNA: TGTGCCAGCAGTTACTCGATGGGCGGGGGCGGAGGGGAGCTGTTTTTT. It is translated as CASSYSMGGGGGELFF.

The rearrangement uses TRBV18 and TRBJ1-1; 8 nucleotides align to TRBD1. V shed 0 bases and J 5 bases; nucleotides not matched to a gene: 8. CDR3 length: 16 residues. Germline V CDR1 and CDR2: KGHSH, LQKENI. CDR3 coding DNA: TGTGCCAGCTCACCACCGATGGGCAGGGGGCAAACTGAAGCTTTCTTT. This codes for CASSPPMGRGQTEAFF.

This rearrangement joins TRBV11-2 to TRBJ1-1, with D unresolved. Per the germline V gene, CDR1 is SGHAT and CDR2 is FQNNGV. The CDR3 sequence is 14 residues long. Trimming stripped 4 bases from V and 5 bases from J, with 14 bases between. The DNA of the CDR3 is TGTGCCAGCAGCTCCTCGGGAGTTGGTACTGAAGCTTTCTTT. Protein: CASSSSGVGTEAFF.

CDR3 region: CASSQDRVTGDNYGYTF. The DNA for the CDR3 is TGTGCCAGCAGCCAAGATAGAGTCACAGGGGATAACTATGGCTACACCTTC. The chain has TRBV3-1 (or the pseudogene TRBV3-2) and TRBJ1-2; 7 nucleotides agree with TRBD1. This CDR3 spans 17 amino acids. Germline loops: CDR1 LGHDT, CDR2 YNNKEL (reference sequence). Losses at the gene ends were 0 bases for V and 1 base for J; bases not matched to a gene: 8.

The J gene is TRBJ2-7, the V gene TRBV6-5; 9 bases are shared with TRBD2. The CDR3 consists of 16 residues. With 0 bases clipped from V and 4 bases from J, the junction kept 7 bases outside the gene matches. CDR1 is MNHEY, CDR2 SVGAGI, per germline. CDR3 protein: CASSYSGAGGPYEQYF. For the CDR3, the DNA is TGTGCCAGCAGTTACTCCGGCGCGGGAGGGCCTTACGAGCAGTACTTC.

The CDR3 DNA follows: TGTGCCAGCAGCTTGGGGAGCGGGGGGTCTGTTGAGCAGTACTTC. This encodes CASSLGSGGSVEQYF. The genes are TRBV5-4 and TRBJ2-7, with 9 bases identical to TRBD2. CDR1 and CDR2 from the germline V gene are SGHNT and YYREEE (reference sequence). Trimming removed 0 bases from V and 7 bases from J; junction bases left unmatched: 8. The CDR3 sequence is 15 residues long.

The gene calls are TRBV5-1 and TRBJ1-6; no clear D. Looked up from germline, CDR1 is SGHRS and CDR2 is YFSETQ. This CDR3 spans 16 amino acids. Trimming shortened V by 4 bases and J by 4 bases, and 15 bases separated the two germline ends. The CDR3 loop is CASSLAAVEYNSPLHF. In DNA, the CDR3 is TGCGCCAGCAGCCTGGCGGCGGTAGAATATAATTCACCCCTCCACTTT.

CDR3 amino acids: CASSERGTGEQYF. CDR3 nucleotides: TGTGCCAGCAGTGAGCGAGGGACAGGCGAGCAGTACTTC. This chain links TRBV2 with TRBJ2-7; 8 nucleotides align to TRBD1. Per the germline V gene, CDR1 is SNHLY and CDR2 is FYNNEI. The length of the CDR3 is 13 residues. The trim removed 3 bases at V and 6 bases at J, leaving 4 bases unmatched.

This clone turned up a few times. The CDR3 loop is CSVKAGGYNEQFF. CDR3 bases: TGCAGCGTTAAGGCGGGGGGGTACAATGAGCAGTTCTTC. The chain combines TRBV29-1 with TRBJ2-1, with 9 bases aligning to TRBD2. The CDR3 is 13 amino acids. V lost 5 bases and J lost 4; bases outside the gene matches: 3. CDR1 is SQVTM, CDR2 ANQGSEA, per germline.